This TCR beta chain comes out of a study of blood T cell repertoires in COVID-19. Study information: In each case, the material was cDNA or gDNA derived from T cells, B-cell-depleted T cells, or PBMCs.

The method was immunoSEQ multiplex PCR; TCRdb's version includes in-frame clones alone and lacks a portion of them. The data show over 150,000 clones, 75% to 90% seen once. V lost 4 bases and J 3 bases, leaving 6 bases between the germline ends. CDR3 size: 13 residues. The germline CDR1 and CDR2 sequences are SGHVS and FQNEAQ. This receptor was obtained from a woman in her forties with COVID-19, enrolled during active disease. The V and J genes are TRBV7-8 and TRBJ2-2; D remains ambiguous. The sequencing input was peripheral blood. The CDR3 nucleotides are TGTGCCAGCAGCTACCCGGACACCGGGGAGCTGTTTTTT. Amino acids: CASSYPDTGELFF.